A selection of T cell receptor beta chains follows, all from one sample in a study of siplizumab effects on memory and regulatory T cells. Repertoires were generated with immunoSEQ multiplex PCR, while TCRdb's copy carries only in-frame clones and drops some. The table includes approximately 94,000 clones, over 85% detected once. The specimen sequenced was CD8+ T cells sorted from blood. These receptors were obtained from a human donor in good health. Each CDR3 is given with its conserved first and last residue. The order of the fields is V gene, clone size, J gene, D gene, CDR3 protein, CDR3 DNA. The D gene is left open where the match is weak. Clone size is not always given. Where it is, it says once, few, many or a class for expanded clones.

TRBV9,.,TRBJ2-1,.,CATSESLSVNEQFF,TGTGCCACCAGCGAAAGCCTCTCGGTTAATGAGCAGTTCTTC
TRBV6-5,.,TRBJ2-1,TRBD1,CASTAQGGRNEQFF,TGTGCCAGCACCGCACAGGGGGGTAGGAATGAGCAGTTCTTC
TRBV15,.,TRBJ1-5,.,CATSGLRQPQHF,TGTGCCACCAGCGGCTTACGTCAGCCCCAGCATTTT
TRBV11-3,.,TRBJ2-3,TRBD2,CASSGGGTDTQYF,TGTGCCAGCAGCGGGGGGGGCACAGATACGCAGTATTTT
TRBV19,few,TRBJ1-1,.,CASSIQGTTEAFF,TGTGCCAGTAGTATTCAGGGGACCACTGAAGCTTTCTTT
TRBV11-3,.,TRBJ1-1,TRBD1,CASSLHYDRGAEAFF,TGTGCCAGCAGCTTGCATTACGACAGGGGGGCTGAAGCTTTCTTT
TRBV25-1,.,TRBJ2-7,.,CASSDRDKGYEQYF,TGTGCCAGCAGTGACCGGGACAAGGGATACGAGCAGTACTTC
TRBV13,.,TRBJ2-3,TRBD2,CASSFGGTDTQYF,TGTGCCAGCAGCTTCGGGGGGACAGATACGCAGTATTTT
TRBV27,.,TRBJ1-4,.,CASSFEGRSEKLFF,TGTGCCAGCAGTTTTGAGGGTCGGAGTGAAAAACTGTTTTTT
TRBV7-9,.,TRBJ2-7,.,CATGGSSYEQYF,TGTGCCACTGGAGGGAGCTCCTACGAGCAGTACTTC
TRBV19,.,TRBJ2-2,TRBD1,CASSIGQGAHTGELFF,TGTGCCAGTAGTATAGGACAGGGGGCCCACACCGGGGAGCTGTTTTTT
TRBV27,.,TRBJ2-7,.,CASSSAIWQGSSYEQYF,TGTGCCAGCAGTTCGGCTATCTGGCAGGGGAGCTCCTACGAGCAGTACTTC
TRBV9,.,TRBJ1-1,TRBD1,CASSGPGQGNTEAFF,TGTGCCAGCAGCGGACCGGGACAGGGGAACACTGAAGCTTTCTTT
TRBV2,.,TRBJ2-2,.,CASSVTKAGKLSGELFF,TGTGCCAGCAGTGTAACGAAGGCCGGAAAGTTGTCCGGGGAGCTGTTTTTT
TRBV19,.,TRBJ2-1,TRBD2,CASSIDHHSGRTDNEQFF,TGTGCCAGTAGTATAGATCATCATAGCGGGAGGACAGACAATGAGCAGTTCTTC
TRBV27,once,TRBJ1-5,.,CASSFLSNQPQHF,TGTGCCAGCAGTTTCCTTAGCAATCAGCCCCAGCATTTT
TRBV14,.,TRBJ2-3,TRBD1,CASSQGTGATDTQYF,TGTGCCAGCAGCCAAGGTACAGGGGCAACAGATACGCAGTATTTT
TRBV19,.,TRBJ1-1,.,CVLPTKAFF,TGTGTCCTCCCGACGAAAGCTTTCTTT
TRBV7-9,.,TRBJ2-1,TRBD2,CASSLDRTSGRSTYNEQFF,TGTGCCAGCAGCTTAGATCGGACTAGCGGGAGGTCCACCTACAATGAGCAGTTCTTC
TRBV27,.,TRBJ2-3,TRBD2,CASSILGTSGISTDTQYF,TGTGCCAGCAGTATACTCGGGACTAGCGGGATTAGCACAGATACGCAGTATTTT
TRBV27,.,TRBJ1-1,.,CASSLSRGYGAFF,TGTGCCAGCAGTTTATCGAGGGGTTATGGAGCTTTCTTT
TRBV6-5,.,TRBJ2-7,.,CASSYSSIGEQYF,TGTGCCAGCAGTTACAGCAGTATTGGCGAGCAGTACTTC
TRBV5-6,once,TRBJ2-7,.,CASTTEGYEQYF,TGTGCCAGCACCACCGAGGGCTACGAGCAGTACTTC
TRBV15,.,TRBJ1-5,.,CATSRDRHINQPQHF,TGTGCCACCAGCAGAGATCGTCACATTAATCAGCCCCAGCATTTT
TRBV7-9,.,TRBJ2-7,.,CASSGMVGTHYYEQYF,TGTGCCAGCAGCGGAATGGTCGGGACACATTACTACGAGCAGTACTTC
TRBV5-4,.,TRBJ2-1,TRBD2,CASSLLGGDNEQFF,TGTGCCAGCAGCTTACTGGGAGGGGACAATGAGCAGTTCTTC
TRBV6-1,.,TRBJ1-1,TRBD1,CASSASGTGFTEAFF,TGTGCCAGCAGTGCCTCCGGGACAGGGTTCACTGAAGCTTTCTTT
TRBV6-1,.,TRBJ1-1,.,CASSEVRGLPEAFF,TGTGCCAGCAGTGAAGTAAGAGGGTTACCTGAAGCTTTCTTT
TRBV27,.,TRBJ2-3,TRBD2,CASSFFGGSSTDTQYF,TGTGCCAGCAGTTTTTTCGGGGGGTCTAGCACAGATACGCAGTATTTT
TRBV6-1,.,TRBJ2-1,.,CASSDRPDEQFF,TGTGCCAGCAGTGACAGACCTGATGAGCAGTTCTTC
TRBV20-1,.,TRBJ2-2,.,CSAIDTGELFF,TGCAGTGCTATCGACACCGGGGAGCTGTTTTTT
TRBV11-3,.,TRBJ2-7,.,CASSLRGIPEYF,TGTGCCAGCAGCTTAAGGGGTATTCCTGAGTACTTC
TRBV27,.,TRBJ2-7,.,CASSPNPQKSYEQYF,TGTGCCAGCAGTCCGAACCCTCAGAAATCCTACGAGCAGTACTTC
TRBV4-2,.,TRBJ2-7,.,CASSQVLFYEQYF,TGTGCCAGCAGCCAAGTTTTGTTTTACGAGCAGTACTTC
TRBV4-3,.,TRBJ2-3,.,CASSQRWRTADLLGTDTQYF,TGCGCCAGCAGCCAGCGATGGCGGACAGCTGACCTGTTGGGCACAGATACGCAGTATTTT
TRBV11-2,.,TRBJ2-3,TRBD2,CASSLEGSGGAFSTDTQYF,TGTGCCAGCAGCTTAGAGGGTAGCGGGGGGGCCTTTAGTACAGATACGCAGTATTTT
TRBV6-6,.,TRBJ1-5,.,CASSPLFLVDQPQHF,TGTGCCAGCAGTCCCCTCTTTCTTGTTGATCAGCCCCAGCATTTT
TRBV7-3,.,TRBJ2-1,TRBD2,CASSLTSGGIYNEQFF,TGTGCCAGCAGCTTGACTAGCGGGGGGATCTACAATGAGCAGTTCTTC
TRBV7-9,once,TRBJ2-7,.,CASSAQETYEQYF,TGTGCCAGCAGCGCACAGGAAACCTACGAGCAGTACTTC
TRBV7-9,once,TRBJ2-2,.,CASSLVGQRNTGELFF,TGTGCCAGCAGCTTAGTGGGGCAGAGAAACACCGGGGAGCTGTTTTTT
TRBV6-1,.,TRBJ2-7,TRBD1,CASSNRQGQDEQYF,TGTGCCAGCAGTAATAGACAGGGTCAGGACGAGCAGTACTTC
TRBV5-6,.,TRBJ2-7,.,CASSLDRLSYEQYF,TGTGCCAGCAGCTTGGACAGGCTATCCTACGAGCAGTACTTC
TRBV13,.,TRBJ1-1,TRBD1,CASRTTGTGVRKTTEAFF,TGTGCCAGCAGAACGACCGGGACAGGGGTAAGGAAAACCACTGAAGCTTTCTTT
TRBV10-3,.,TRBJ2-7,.,CAITPGGVYEQYF,TGTGCCATCACACCAGGGGGGGTGTACGAGCAGTACTTC
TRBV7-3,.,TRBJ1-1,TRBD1,CASSSNFGQGEAFF,TGTGCCAGCAGCTCTAATTTTGGACAGGGCGAAGCTTTCTTT
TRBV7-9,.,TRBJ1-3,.,CASSFPGDSGNTIYF,TGTGCCAGCAGCTTCCCTGGGGACTCTGGAAACACCATATATTTT
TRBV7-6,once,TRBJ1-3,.,CASSSGTKHGNTIYF,TGTGCCAGCAGCTCCGGTACCAAACATGGAAACACCATATATTTT
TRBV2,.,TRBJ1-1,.,CASIGTDLMNTEAFF,TGTGCCAGCATCGGGACGGATCTCATGAACACTGAAGCTTTCTTT
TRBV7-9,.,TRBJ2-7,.,CASSLQLNEQYF,TGTGCCAGCAGCTTACAACTAAACGAGCAGTACTTC
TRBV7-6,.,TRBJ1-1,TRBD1,CASSIGQGAGNTEAFF,TGTGCCAGCAGCATAGGACAGGGGGCAGGGAACACTGAAGCTTTCTTT